This TCR beta chain is from a study of cytomegalovirus exposure and HLA in healthy donors. General study findings and limits: HLA-A and HLA-B allele assignments for most subjects were reportedly predicted accurately using TCR beta sequences. Among TCR beta chains, those listed as cytomegalovirus-associated numbered around 180.

The count of this clone is one. The antigen remains undetermined. V was trimmed by 3 bases and J by 4 bases, leaving 18 bases between them. The CDR3 is 16 residues long. Germline V gene lookup returns CDR1 MGHDK and CDR2 SYGVNS. Primers included in the PCR were 60 Vbeta and 13 Jbeta primers. Clones were sequenced by immunoSEQ multiplex PCR, and TCRdb holds only the in-frame ones, with some missing. The sample lists about 170,000 clones; roughly 82% were seen once. The V gene is TRBV25-1, the J gene TRBJ1-1; D is perhaps TRBD1 (5 bases). Sequenced material: PBMCs. The clonotype comes from a woman aged 50 to 65 in good health and CMV-seropositive. CDR3 coding DNA: TGTGCCAGCAGTGATGAGGGACGGGGACTTAGCACTGAAGCTTTCTTT. This sequence encodes CASSDEGRGLSTEAFF. The whole variable domain, filled in from reference TRBV25-1 and TRBJ1-1, reads EADIYQTPRYLVIGTGKKITLECSQTMGHDKMYWYQQDPGMELHLIHYSYGVNSTEKGDLSSESTVSRIRTEHFPLTLESARPSHTSQYLCASSDEGRGLSTEAFFGQGTRLTVV.